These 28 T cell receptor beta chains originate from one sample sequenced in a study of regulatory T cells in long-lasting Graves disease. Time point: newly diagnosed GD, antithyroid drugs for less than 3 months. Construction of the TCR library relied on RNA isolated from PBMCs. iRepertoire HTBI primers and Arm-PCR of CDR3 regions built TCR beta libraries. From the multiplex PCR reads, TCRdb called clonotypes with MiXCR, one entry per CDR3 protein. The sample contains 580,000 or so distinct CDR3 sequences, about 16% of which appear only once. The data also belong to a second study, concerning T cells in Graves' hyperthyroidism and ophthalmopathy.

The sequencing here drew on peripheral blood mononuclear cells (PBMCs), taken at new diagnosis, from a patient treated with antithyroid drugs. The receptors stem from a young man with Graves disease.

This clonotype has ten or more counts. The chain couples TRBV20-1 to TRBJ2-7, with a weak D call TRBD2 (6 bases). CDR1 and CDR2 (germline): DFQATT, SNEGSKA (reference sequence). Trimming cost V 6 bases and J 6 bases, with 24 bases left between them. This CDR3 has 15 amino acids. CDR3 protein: CSAIGPSGTPAEQYF. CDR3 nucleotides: TGCAGTGCCATCGGACCCTCGGGGACTCCAGCCGAGCAGTACTTC.

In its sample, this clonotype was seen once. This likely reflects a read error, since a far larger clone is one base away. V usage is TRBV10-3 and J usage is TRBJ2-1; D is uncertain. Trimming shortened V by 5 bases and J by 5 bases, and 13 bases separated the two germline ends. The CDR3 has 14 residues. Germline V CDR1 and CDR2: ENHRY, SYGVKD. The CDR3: CAISPSSANNEQFF. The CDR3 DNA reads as TGTGCCATCAGTCCATCCTCCGCGAACAATGAGCAGTTCTTC.

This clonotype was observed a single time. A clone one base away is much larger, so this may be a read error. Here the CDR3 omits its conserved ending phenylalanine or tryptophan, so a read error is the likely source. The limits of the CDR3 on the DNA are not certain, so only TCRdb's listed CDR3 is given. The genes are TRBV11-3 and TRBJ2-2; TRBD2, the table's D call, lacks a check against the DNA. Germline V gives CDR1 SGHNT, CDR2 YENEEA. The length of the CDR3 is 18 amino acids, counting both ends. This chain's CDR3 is CASSPPSGTGGDTGELFL.

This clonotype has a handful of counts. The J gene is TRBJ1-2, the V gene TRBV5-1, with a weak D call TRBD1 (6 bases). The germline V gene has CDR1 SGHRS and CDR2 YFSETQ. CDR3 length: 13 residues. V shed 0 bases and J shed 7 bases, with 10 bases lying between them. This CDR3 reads CASSLEGGSGYTF. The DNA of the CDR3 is TGCGCCAGCAGCTTGGAGGGGGGATCTGGCTACACCTTC.

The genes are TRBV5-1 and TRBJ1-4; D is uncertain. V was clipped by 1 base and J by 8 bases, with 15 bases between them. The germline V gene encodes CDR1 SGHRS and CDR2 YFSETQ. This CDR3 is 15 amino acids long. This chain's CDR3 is CASSLSAQREEKLFF. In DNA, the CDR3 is TGCGCCAGCAGCTTGTCGGCCCAGAGGGAAGAAAAACTGTTTTTT.

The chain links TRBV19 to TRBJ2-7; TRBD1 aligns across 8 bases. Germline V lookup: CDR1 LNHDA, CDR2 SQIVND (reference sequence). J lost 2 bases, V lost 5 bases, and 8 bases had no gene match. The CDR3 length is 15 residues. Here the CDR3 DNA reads TGTGCCAGTAGTCACGGACAGGGAGCCCCCTACGAGCAGTACTTC. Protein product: CASSHGQGAPYEQYF.

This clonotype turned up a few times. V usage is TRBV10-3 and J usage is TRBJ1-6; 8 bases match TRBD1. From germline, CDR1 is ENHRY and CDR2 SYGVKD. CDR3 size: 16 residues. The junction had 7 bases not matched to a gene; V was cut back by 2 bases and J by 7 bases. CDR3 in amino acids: CAISEGQGSQNSPLHF. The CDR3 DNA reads TGTGCCATCAGTGAGGGACAGGGAAGTCAGAATTCACCCCTCCACTTT.

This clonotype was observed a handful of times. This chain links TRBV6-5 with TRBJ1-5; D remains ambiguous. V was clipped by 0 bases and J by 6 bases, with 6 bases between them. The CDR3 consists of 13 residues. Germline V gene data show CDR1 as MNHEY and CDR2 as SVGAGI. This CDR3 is CASSYSDGQPQHF. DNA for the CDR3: TGTGCCAGCAGTTACTCGGATGGTCAGCCCCAGCATTTT.

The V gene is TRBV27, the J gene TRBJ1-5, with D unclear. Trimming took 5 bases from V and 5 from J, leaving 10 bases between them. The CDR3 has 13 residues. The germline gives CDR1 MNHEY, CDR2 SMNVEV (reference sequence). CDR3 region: CASSTRTHQPQHF. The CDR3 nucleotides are TGTGCCAGCAGTACCCGGACGCATCAGCCCCAGCATTTT.

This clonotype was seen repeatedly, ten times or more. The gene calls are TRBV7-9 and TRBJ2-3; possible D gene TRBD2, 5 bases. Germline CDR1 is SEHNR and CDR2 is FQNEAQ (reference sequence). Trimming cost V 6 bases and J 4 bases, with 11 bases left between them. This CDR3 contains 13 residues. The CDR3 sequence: CASRGSLADTQYF. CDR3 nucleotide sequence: TGTGCCAGCAGGGGGAGTCTAGCAGATACGCAGTATTTT. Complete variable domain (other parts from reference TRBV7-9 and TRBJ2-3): DTGVSQNPRHKITKRGQNVTFRCDPISEHNRLYWYRQTLGQGPEFLTYFQNEAQLEKSRLLSDRFSAERPKGSFSTLEIQRTEQGDSAMYLCASRGSLADTQYFGPGTRLTVL.

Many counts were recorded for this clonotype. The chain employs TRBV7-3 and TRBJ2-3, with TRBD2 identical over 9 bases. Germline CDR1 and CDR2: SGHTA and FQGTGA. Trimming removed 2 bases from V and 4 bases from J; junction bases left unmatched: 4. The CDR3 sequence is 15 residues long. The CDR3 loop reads CASSLAGGSADTQYF. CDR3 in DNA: TGTGCCAGCAGCTTAGCGGGAGGGAGTGCAGATACGCAGTATTTT.

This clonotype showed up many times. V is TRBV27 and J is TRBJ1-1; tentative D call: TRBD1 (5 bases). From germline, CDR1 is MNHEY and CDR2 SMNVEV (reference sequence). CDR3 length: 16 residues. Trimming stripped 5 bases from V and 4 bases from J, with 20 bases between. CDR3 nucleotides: TGTGCCAGCAGTCCCCCTTTCGGAGGGAGGGGCACTGAAGCTTTCTTT. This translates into CASSPPFGGRGTEAFF.

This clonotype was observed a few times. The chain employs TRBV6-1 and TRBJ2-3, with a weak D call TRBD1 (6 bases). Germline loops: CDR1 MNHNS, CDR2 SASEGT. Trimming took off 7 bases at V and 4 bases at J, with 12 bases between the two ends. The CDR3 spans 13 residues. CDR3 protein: CASTRTVSDTQYF. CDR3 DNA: TGTGCCAGCACCAGGACAGTGTCAGATACGCAGTATTTT.

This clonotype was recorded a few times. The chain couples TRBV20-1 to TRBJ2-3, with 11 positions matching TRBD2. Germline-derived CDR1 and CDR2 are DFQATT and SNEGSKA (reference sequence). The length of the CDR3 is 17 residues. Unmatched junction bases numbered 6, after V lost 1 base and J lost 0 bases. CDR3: CSARVKRLAGSTDTQYF. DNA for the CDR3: TGCAGTGCTAGAGTCAAAAGACTAGCGGGGAGCACAGATACGCAGTATTTT.

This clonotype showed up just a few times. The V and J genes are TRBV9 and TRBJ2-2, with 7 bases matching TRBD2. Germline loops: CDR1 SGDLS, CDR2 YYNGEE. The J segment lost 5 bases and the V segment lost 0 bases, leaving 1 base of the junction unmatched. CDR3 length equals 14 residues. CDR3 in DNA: TGTGCCAGCAGCGTAGACGGGGGGACCGGGGAGCTGTTTTTT. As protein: CASSVDGGTGELFF.

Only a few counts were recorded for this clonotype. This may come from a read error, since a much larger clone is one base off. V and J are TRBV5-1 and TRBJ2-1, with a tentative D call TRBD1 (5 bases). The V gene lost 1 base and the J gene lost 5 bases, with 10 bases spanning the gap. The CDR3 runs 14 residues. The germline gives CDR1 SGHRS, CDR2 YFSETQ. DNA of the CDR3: TGCGCCAGCAGCTTGACTGACAGCCACAATGAGCAGTTCTTC. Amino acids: CASSLTDSHNEQFF.

The CDR3 loop reads CSARGDSYDPPEAFF. The CDR3 coding sequence is TGCAGTGCTAGAGGGGACAGCTATGATCCGCCTGAAGCTTTCTTT. The chain employs TRBV20-1 and TRBJ1-1; 7 nucleotides align to TRBD1. J lost 6 bases, V lost 1 base, and 11 bases had no gene match. The CDR3 has 15 amino acids. Per germline, CDR1 DFQATT and CDR2 SNEGSKA (reference sequence).

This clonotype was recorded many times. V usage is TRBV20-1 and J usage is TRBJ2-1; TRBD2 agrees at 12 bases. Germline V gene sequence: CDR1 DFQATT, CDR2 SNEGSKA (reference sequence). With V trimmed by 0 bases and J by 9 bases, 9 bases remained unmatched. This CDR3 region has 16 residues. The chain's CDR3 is CSARDPTTSGRIEQFF. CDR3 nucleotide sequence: TGCAGTGCTAGAGATCCTACGACTAGCGGGAGAATTGAGCAGTTCTTC.

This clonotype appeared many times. The CDR3 DNA sequence: TGTGCCAGCAGTTTCCGCAACTCCTACGAGCAGTACTTC. Residues: CASSFRNSYEQYF. The gene calls are TRBV27 and TRBJ2-7, with D unresolved. Germline V gene lookup returns CDR1 MNHEY and CDR2 SMNVEV (reference sequence). V lost 3 bases and J lost 0, with 6 bases in between. The CDR3 is 13 amino acids.

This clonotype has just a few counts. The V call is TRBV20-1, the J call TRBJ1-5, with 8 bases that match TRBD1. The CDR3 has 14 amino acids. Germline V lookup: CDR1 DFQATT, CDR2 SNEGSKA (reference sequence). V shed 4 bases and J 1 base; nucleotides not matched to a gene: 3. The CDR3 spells CSANTGGSNQPQHF. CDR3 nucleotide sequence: TGCAGTGCTAATACAGGGGGGAGCAATCAGCCCCAGCATTTT.

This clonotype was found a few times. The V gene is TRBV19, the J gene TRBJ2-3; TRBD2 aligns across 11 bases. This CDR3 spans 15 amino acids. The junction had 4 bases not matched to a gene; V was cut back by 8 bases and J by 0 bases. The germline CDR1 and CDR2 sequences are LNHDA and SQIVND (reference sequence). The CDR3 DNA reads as TGTGCCAGTCGGACTAGCGGGCTTAGCACAGATACGCAGTATTTT. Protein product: CASRTSGLSTDTQYF.

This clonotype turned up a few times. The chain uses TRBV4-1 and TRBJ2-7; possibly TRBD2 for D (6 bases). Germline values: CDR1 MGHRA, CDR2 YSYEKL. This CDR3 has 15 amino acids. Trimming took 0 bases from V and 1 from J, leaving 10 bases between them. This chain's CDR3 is CASSQEASASYEQYF. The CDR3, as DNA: TGCGCCAGCAGCCAAGAGGCTAGCGCTTCCTACGAGCAGTACTTC.

The CDR3 nucleotides read TGCGCCAGCAGCCCAGACCCACCAGGAGCTTATCAGCCCCAGCATTTT. Translating gives CASSPDPPGAYQPQHF. The chain links TRBV4-1 to TRBJ1-5; unclear D gene. There are 16 residues in the CDR3. Trimming removed 4 bases from V and 5 bases from J, with 18 bases in between. CDR1 and CDR2 (germline): MGHRA, YSYEKL.

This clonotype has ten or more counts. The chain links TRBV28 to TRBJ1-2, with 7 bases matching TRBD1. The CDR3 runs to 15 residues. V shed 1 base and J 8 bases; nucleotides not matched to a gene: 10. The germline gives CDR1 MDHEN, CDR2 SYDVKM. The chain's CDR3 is CASSLLDRDFGGYTF. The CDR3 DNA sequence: TGTGCCAGCAGTTTATTAGACAGGGACTTTGGAGGCTACACCTTC.

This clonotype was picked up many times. Here the CDR3 reads CASTIRDYGGYTF. The DNA of the CDR3 is TGTGCCAGCACAATAAGGGATTACGGTGGCTACACCTTC. The gene calls are TRBV6-1 and TRBJ1-2; D call uncertain. Germline V gene sequence: CDR1 MNHNS, CDR2 SASEGT. This CDR3 region has 13 residues. V lost 7 bases and J lost 7, with 16 bases in between.

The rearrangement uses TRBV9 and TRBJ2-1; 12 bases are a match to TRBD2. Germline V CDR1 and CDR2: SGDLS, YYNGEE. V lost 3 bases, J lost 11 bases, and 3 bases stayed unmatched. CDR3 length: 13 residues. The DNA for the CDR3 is TGTGCCAGCAGCGGGACTAGCGGGACTAAGCAGTTCTTC. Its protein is CASSGTSGTKQFF.

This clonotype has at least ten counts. The CDR3 is CASSLMGRADTQYF. The DNA for the CDR3 is TGTGCCAGCAGCTTAATGGGGAGGGCAGATACGCAGTATTTT. The chain employs TRBV7-3 and TRBJ2-3; TRBD2 matches 7 bases. Germline CDR1 SGHTA, CDR2 FQGTGA. The CDR3 spans 14 residues. With 1 base clipped from V and 4 bases from J, the junction kept 2 bases outside the gene matches.

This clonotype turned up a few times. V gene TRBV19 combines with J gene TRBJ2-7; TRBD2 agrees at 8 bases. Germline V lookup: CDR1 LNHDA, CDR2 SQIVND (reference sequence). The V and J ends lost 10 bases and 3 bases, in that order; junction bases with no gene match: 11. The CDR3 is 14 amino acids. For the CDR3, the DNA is TGTGCCATACCGGGGGGGAGTTGGGGCTACGAGCAGTACTTC. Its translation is CAIPGGSWGYEQYF.